The 27 T cell receptor beta chains reported below all come from one sample, sequenced in a study of PD-1 blockade in classical Hodgkin lymphoma. Here immunoSEQ multiplex PCR was the method, and the copy in TCRdb shows in-frame clones only, minus some. The sample consists of approximately 84,000 clones, approximately 86% of them appearing once. Stated time point: cycle 4 day 1 (C4D1), after more than 5 weeks of nivolumab. Each and every patient relapsed after autologous stem cell transplantation, and patients got differing brentuximab vedotin exposure. The starting material was peripheral blood mononuclear cells (PBMCs), obtained before the fourth cycle of nivolumab. Every receptor here comes from a human donor with classical Hodgkin lymphoma.

The V and J genes are TRBV6-5 and TRBJ1-2; D uncertain. Germline CDR1 is MNHEY and CDR2 is SVGAGI. The V and J ends lost 7 bases and 6 bases respectively, with 15 bases between them. The length of the CDR3 is 13 residues. CDR3 in amino acids: CASTTRPGNGYTF. DNA for the CDR3: TGTGCCAGCACCACAAGGCCGGGGAATGGCTACACCTTC.

This chain uses TRBV7-8 with TRBJ1-1; TRBD1 matches at 10 bases. Germline values: CDR1 SGHVS, CDR2 FQNEAQ. CDR3 length: 15 amino acids. Germline trimming cut 2 bases from V and 3 bases from J; bases unmatched to any gene: 3. The CDR3 is CASSLRDRGDTEAFF. The CDR3 DNA follows: TGTGCCAGCAGCTTAAGGGACAGGGGTGACACTGAAGCTTTCTTT.

This chain joins TRBV7-6 and TRBJ2-4, with 7 bases aligning to TRBD2. The CDR3 runs to 15 residues. J lost 6 bases, V lost 0 bases, and 5 bases had no gene match. Per germline, CDR1 SGHVS and CDR2 FNYEAQ. The CDR3 region is CASSLAGGRGNIQYF. CDR3 in DNA: TGTGCCAGCAGCTTAGCGGGAGGGAGAGGAAACATTCAGTACTTC.

The chain couples TRBV6-5 to TRBJ2-2, with a possible D match to TRBD2 (6 bases). This CDR3 is 15 amino acids long. V lost 0 bases, J lost 6 bases, and 11 bases lay in between. Per germline, CDR1 MNHEY and CDR2 SVGAGI. CDR3 coding DNA: TGTGCCAGCAGTTACTCAACTAGCTTGGCCGGGGAGCTGTTTTTT. Translating it yields CASSYSTSLAGELFF.

This clone was detected once. The CDR3 loop is CASSPFGEQFF. The CDR3 coding sequence is TGTGCCAGCAGCCCATTTGGAGAGCAGTTCTTC. V is TRBV7-9 and J is TRBJ2-1; D not certain. The CDR3 length is 11 residues. Germline CDR1 reads SEHNR; CDR2 reads FQNEAQ (reference sequence). Trimming took off 5 bases at V and 10 bases at J, with 9 bases between the two ends. Drawing the rest from reference TRBV7-9 and TRBJ2-1, the complete variable domain is DTGVSQNPRHKITKRGQNVTFRCDPISEHNRLYWYRQTLGQGPEFLTYFQNEAQLEKSRLLSDRFSAERPKGSFSTLEIQRTEQGDSAMYLCASSPFGEQFFGPGTRLTVL.

The chain uses TRBV7-8 and TRBJ1-2; no clear D gene. Germline CDR1 and CDR2: SGHVS and FQNEAQ. The CDR3 spans 13 residues. The V end was cut by 1 base, the J end by 5 bases, with 8 bases between. The CDR3 bases are TGTGCCAGCAGCTTAGGGACTGCATATGGCTACACCTTC. This codes for CASSLGTAYGYTF.

The gene calls are TRBV19 and TRBJ2-3; D tentatively reads TRBD1 or TRBD2 (5 bases each). Trimming removed 7 bases from V and 0 bases from J, with 14 bases in between. Germline V gene data show CDR1 as LNHDA and CDR2 as SQIVND (reference sequence). The CDR3 is made up of 15 amino acids. CDR3 in amino acids: CASTSMGVSTDTQYF. CDR3 coding DNA: TGTGCCAGTACCTCAATGGGGGTAAGCACAGATACGCAGTATTTT.

The chain has TRBV11-2 and TRBJ2-1; D not resolved. The CDR3 contains 14 residues. Germline V lookup: CDR1 SGHAT, CDR2 FQNNGV. V was cut by 1 base and J by 8 bases, with 12 bases left in between. DNA of the CDR3: TGTGCCAGCAGCTTAGTCCTCACCGGGTATGAGCAGTTCTTC. This gives the protein CASSLVLTGYEQFF.

The chain couples TRBV5-6 to TRBJ2-1, with TRBD2 matching 7 bases. V trimming: 4 bases; J trimming: 3 bases; junction bases outside the gene matches: 7. Germline CDR1 and CDR2: SGHDT and YYEEEE. The CDR3 spans 15 residues. The CDR3 spells CASSARGGGYNEQFF. The CDR3 bases are TGTGCCAGCAGCGCCCGAGGCGGGGGCTACAATGAGCAGTTCTTC.

This clone was seen ten or more times. This chain links TRBV11-2 with TRBJ1-4, with no clear D. Trimming removed 5 bases at V and 0 bases at J, with 10 bases between. CDR3 length: 15 amino acids. Looked up from germline, CDR1 is SGHAT and CDR2 is FQNNGV. The CDR3 here is CASSADGATNEKLFF. In DNA form, the CDR3 reads TGTGCCAGCAGCGCCGACGGTGCAACTAATGAAAAACTGTTTTTT.

V is TRBV6-1 and J is TRBJ1-5; D call uncertain. Trimming removed 2 bases from V and 6 bases from J, with 14 bases in between. The CDR3 contains 15 residues. Germline loops: CDR1 MNHNS, CDR2 SASEGT. As DNA, the CDR3 is TGTGCCAGCAGTGAACTAAATACGGGGAGTCAGCCCCAGCATTTT. This translates into CASSELNTGSQPQHF.

The gene calls are TRBV30 and TRBJ1-5; D unresolved. This CDR3 spans 13 amino acids. The germline V gene encodes CDR1 GTSNPN and CDR2 SVGIG (reference sequence). Between the trimmed V and J ends, which lost 0 bases and 4 bases, there was a span of 7 bases. The CDR3 spells CAWSVGINQPQHF. The CDR3 nucleotides are TGTGCCTGGAGTGTAGGAATAAATCAGCCCCAGCATTTT.

The CDR3 sequence: CASRGQRNEQFF. CDR3 nucleotide sequence: TGCGCCAGCAGAGGACAGCGAAATGAGCAGTTCTTC. The rearrangement uses TRBV10-1 and TRBJ2-1, with D possibly being TRBD1 (6 bases). The germline gives CDR1 WNHNN, CDR2 SYGVQD (reference sequence). Trimming shortened V by 6 bases and J by 7 bases, and 10 bases separated the two germline ends. This CDR3 is built from 12 residues.

The chain recombines TRBV4-2 with TRBJ1-2; 8 bases fit TRBD1. The CDR3 runs to 17 residues. The V and J ends lost 7 bases and 4 bases, in that order; junction bases with no gene match: 17. Germline assignment: CDR1 LGHNA and CDR2 YNFKEQ. CDR3 nucleotide sequence: TGTGCCAGCACCGAAACCGGGACAGGCCCTACTTCCTATGGCTACACCTTC. This codes for CASTETGTGPTSYGYTF.

The chain joins TRBV13 to TRBJ2-5; 11 nucleotides align to TRBD1. V gave up 4 bases and J gave up 5 bases; unmatched junction bases: 15. This CDR3 is built from 18 residues. From germline, CDR1 is PRHDT and CDR2 FYEKMQ (reference sequence). The CDR3 sequence is CASSSTLLDRGLRETQYF. The CDR3 bases are TGTGCCAGCAGCTCAACCCTATTGGACAGGGGGCTCAGGGAGACCCAGTACTTC.

Points on this clone: The sample has other DNA sequences that encode this CDR3 too. The V gene is TRBV7-2, the J gene TRBJ1-1; D may be TRBD1 (5 bases). The CDR3 is made up of 13 amino acids. The germline V gene has CDR1 SGHTA and CDR2 FQGNSA. Deletions cut 5 bases from V and 2 bases from J, with 9 bases between. CDR3 bases: TGTGCCAGCAGCCCCCAGGGAAACACTGAAGCTTTCTTT. It yields the protein CASSPQGNTEAFF. Variable domain in full (rest from reference TRBV7-2 and TRBJ1-1): GAGVSQSPSNKVTEKGKDVELRCDPISGHTALYWYRQSLGQGLEFLIYFQGNSAPDKSGLPSDRFSAERTGGSVSTLTIQRTQQEDSAVYLCASSPQGNTEAFFGQGTRLTVV.

The chain couples TRBV7-9 to TRBJ2-3, with TRBD2 matching 8 bases. The CDR3 is made up of 14 amino acids. Per germline, CDR1 SEHNR and CDR2 FQNEAQ (reference sequence). Trimming took 1 base from V and 8 from J; bases not matched to a gene: 5. The CDR3 protein is CASSLGGAGGTQYF. DNA for the CDR3: TGTGCCAGCAGCTTAGGTGGGGCGGGAGGTACGCAGTATTTT.

DNA of the CDR3: TGTGCCAGCAGCTTAAAGCGGGAGGGAGCAGATACGCAGTATTTT. This translates into CASSLKREGADTQYF. The chain recombines TRBV7-7 with TRBJ2-3; 10 nucleotides align to TRBD2. J lost 4 bases, V lost 2 bases, and 3 bases had no gene match. The CDR3 extends over 15 amino acids. From germline, CDR1 is SSHAT and CDR2 FNYEAQ (reference sequence).

The chain joins TRBV21-1 to TRBJ2-2. TRBV21-1 is flagged as a pseudogene. This CDR3 is 18 amino acids long. The CDR3 DNA follows: TGTGCCAGCAGCAAATGGGGGGCGGAGACTGACATACCCGGGGAGCTGTTTTTT. Translating gives CASSKWGAETDIPGELFF.

This clone has only one observation. The V and J genes are TRBV7-2 and TRBJ2-7; 8 positions match TRBD2. CDR3 size: 14 residues. Germline lookup yields CDR1 SGHTA and CDR2 FQGNSA. J lost 5 bases, V lost 5 bases, and 8 bases had no gene match. The CDR3 reads CASSPLAEFNEQYF. In nucleotides, the CDR3 is TGTGCCAGCAGCCCACTAGCGGAATTCAACGAGCAGTACTTC.

The CDR3 spells CASSLATSNYGYTF. As DNA, the CDR3 is TGCGCCAGCAGCTTGGCCACTTCTAACTATGGCTACACCTTC. The V gene is TRBV5-1, the J gene TRBJ1-2; D is unclear. Per the germline V gene, CDR1 is SGHRS and CDR2 is YFSETQ. The CDR3 has 14 amino acids. With 0 bases removed from V and 0 bases from J, the gap between germline ends came to 6 bases.

J is TRBJ2-1 and V is TRBV4-3, with D perhaps TRBD2 (7 bases). The germline V gene encodes CDR1 LGHNA and CDR2 YSLEER. V dropped 4 bases and J dropped 6 bases, with 22 bases sitting between them. CDR3 size: 17 residues. The CDR3 here is CASSPNPGLGGVNEQFF. CDR3 bases: TGCGCCAGCAGCCCGAACCCCGGACTAGGGGGGGTCAATGAGCAGTTCTTC.

J is TRBJ1-1 and V is TRBV5-1, with TRBD1 matching over 8 bases. Germline V CDR1 and CDR2: SGHRS, YFSETQ. V trimming: 7 bases; J trimming: 1 base; junction bases outside the gene matches: 6. This CDR3 spans 14 amino acids. The CDR3 DNA reads TGCGCCAGCCGGGCCGGGACAGGGAACACTGAAGCTTTCTTT. It yields the protein CASRAGTGNTEAFF.

This clone appeared a single time. The chain combines TRBV10-3 with TRBJ2-5; possibly TRBD1 or TRBD2 for D (5 bases each). CDR3 size: 13 residues. With 3 bases removed from V and 4 bases from J, the gap between germline ends came to 9 bases. Germline lookup yields CDR1 ENHRY and CDR2 SYGVKD. The CDR3 bases are TGTGCCATCAGTGACCGTGGGGGAGAGACCCAGTACTTC. Protein sequence: CAISDRGGETQYF.

The rearrangement uses TRBV7-8 and TRBJ2-7; D gene uncertain. Germline V lookup: CDR1 SGHVS, CDR2 FQNEAQ. The CDR3 runs 14 residues. Trimming took off 4 bases at V and 2 bases at J, with 12 bases between the two ends. CDR3 sequence reads: CASSSSRATYEQYF. DNA of the CDR3: TGTGCCAGCAGCTCCTCTAGGGCTACCTACGAGCAGTACTTC.

This chain uses TRBV2 with TRBJ1-3; D not resolved. The CDR3 runs to 15 residues. Germline loops: CDR1 SNHLY, CDR2 FYNNEI. Trimming removed 1 base from V and 4 bases from J, with 11 bases in between. The CDR3 DNA is TGTGCCAGCAGTGAAGGGTCTCCATCCGGAAACACCATATATTTT. Translation gives CASSEGSPSGNTIYF.

This clone has only a few counts. The chain carries TRBV6-1 and TRBJ1-1, with unresolved D. The V end lost 5 bases, the J end lost 1 base, and 8 bases lay between the germline ends. The germline V gene encodes CDR1 MNHNS and CDR2 SASEGT. The CDR3 length is 13 residues. CDR3: CASSLAPNTEAFF. CDR3 coding DNA: TGTGCCAGCAGTCTTGCCCCGAACACTGAAGCTTTCTTT.